The rows below give T cell receptor beta chains drawn from one sample of a study of blood T cell repertoires in COVID-19. The repertoire was sequenced with immunoSEQ multiplex PCR; TCRdb's copy has only in-frame clones and lacks some. The table records around 200,000 clones, 85% to 90% of them present only once. Source material: PBMCs or T cells enriched from blood (not recorded which). All receptors come from a man aged 25 to 40 who had recovered from COVID-19. The CDR3 runs from the conserved cysteine through the conserved F or W. D genes are given only for firm matches. Clone size is shown for a subset of rows, as once, few, many or a class of expanded clone.

d_call,v_call,j_call,clone_size,cdr3_aa,cdr3_nt
TRBD1,TRBV27,TRBJ2-5,.,CASSLRGTGTGVDETQYF,TGTGCCAGCAGTTTAAGAGGGACCGGGACAGGGGTGGACGAGACCCAGTACTTC
TRBD1,TRBV10-3,TRBJ1-6,.,CAISESGQAGNSPLHF,TGTGCCATCAGTGAGTCTGGACAGGCAGGGAATTCACCCCTCCACTTT
TRBD1,TRBV19,TRBJ1-2,.,CASSMTMTGGYYGYTF,TGTGCCAGTAGTATGACGATGACAGGGGGCTACTATGGCTACACCTTC
.,TRBV7-6,TRBJ1-2,.,CASSLLQRDYGYTF,TGTGCCAGCAGCTTACTCCAGAGGGACTATGGCTACACCTTC
TRBD1,TRBV5-4,TRBJ2-7,few,CASSLRTGNYEQYF,TGTGCCAGCAGCTTGAGGACAGGGAACTACGAGCAGTACTTC
.,TRBV9,TRBJ2-7,once,CASSVGGHRDWDYYEQYF,TGTGCCAGCAGCGTAGGAGGCCACCGGGACTGGGATTACTACGAGCAGTACTTC
TRBD1,TRBV6-5,TRBJ1-2,.,CASSYSRARGPGYTF,TGTGCCAGCAGTTACTCGAGAGCCAGGGGGCCTGGCTACACCTTC
TRBD1,TRBV4-3,TRBJ2-2,.,CASSPGTGGIGELFF,TGCGCCAGCAGCCCAGGGACAGGGGGCATAGGGGAGCTGTTTTTT
.,TRBV4-3,TRBJ2-7,.,CASSQGGRGDYEQYF,TGCGCCAGCAGCCAAGGGGGAAGGGGTGACTACGAGCAGTACTTC
.,TRBV19,TRBJ2-3,.,CASSIDRPSTDTQYF,TGTGCCAGTAGTATAGACAGGCCAAGCACAGATACGCAGTATTTT
TRBD2,TRBV10-3,TRBJ2-2,.,CAISDFRTSGRKNTGELFF,TGTGCCATCAGTGATTTCAGGACTAGCGGGAGAAAGAACACCGGGGAGCTGTTTTTT
TRBD1,TRBV9,TRBJ2-2,few,CASSVGQTGRYGTGELFF,TGTGCCAGCAGCGTAGGGCAGACAGGGCGCTACGGCACCGGGGAGCTGTTTTTT
.,TRBV7-2,TRBJ1-6,.,CASSQRTSSYNSPLHF,TGTGCCAGCAGCCAGCGGACGAGCTCCTATAATTCACCCCTCCACTTT
.,TRBV2,TRBJ2-7,.,CASSEDLDSIYEQYF,TGTGCCAGCAGTGAAGACCTAGATTCCATCTACGAGCAGTACTTC
.,TRBV19,TRBJ1-2,.,CASTPRGVRRYGYTF,TGTGCCAGTACCCCCCGGGGGGTCAGAAGATATGGCTACACCTTC
TRBD1,TRBV5-1,TRBJ2-2,once,CASSLPDRGPGELFF,TGCGCCAGCAGCTTACCGGACAGGGGGCCCGGGGAGCTGTTTTTT
TRBD2,TRBV4-3,TRBJ2-7,.,CASSQDRTSGELSYEQYF,TGCGCCAGCAGCCAAGATCGGACTAGCGGGGAACTCTCCTACGAGCAGTACTTC
.,TRBV28,TRBJ2-2,.,CATPKKGSSGELFF,TGTGCCACCCCGAAGAAAGGGAGTTCAGGGGAGCTGTTTTTT